A selection of T cell receptor beta chains follows, all from one sample in a study of blood T cells in healthy people across ages. TCRdb passed the 5' RACE reads through MiXCR, listing each CDR3 protein once. This table holds around 700,000 distinct CDR3 sequences, 20% to 25% found once. The data also belong to a second study, concerning T cells of mothers and their children.

The sample was blood. The receptors were sampled from a boy younger than 18 in good health. CDR3s include the opening cysteine and the closing phenylalanine or tryptophan. The D gene is left open where the match is weak. Rows give clone size only sometimes, using once, few, many, or a class for an expanded clone.

DNA	CDR3	D	size	V	J
TGTGCCAGCAGTTGGGCCCCTAACAAGAATCCTAACACTGAAGCTTTCTTT	CASSWAPNKNPNTEAFF	.	.	TRBV6-2/TRBV6-3	TRBJ1-1
TGCAGCGTTTACGACAGCGATGGCGAGCAGTACTTC	CSVYDSDGEQYF	.	few	TRBV29-1	TRBJ2-7
TGTGCCAGCAGCCCTAGACCGACTTATAATGAAAAACTGTTTTTT	CASSPRPTYNEKLFF	.	.	TRBV27	TRBJ1-4
TGTGCCAGCAGTCCATCGAACACTGAAGCTTTCTTT	CASSPSNTEAFF	.	many	TRBV18	TRBJ1-1
TGCAGTGCTAAGGACCGACAGGGTGGGAATGAGCAGTTCTTC	CSAKDRQGGNEQFF	TRBD1	.	TRBV20-1	TRBJ2-1
TGCGCCAGCAGCTTGTATCTTTTGTCTGGGAACTCTGGGGCCAACGTCCTGACTTTC	CASSLYLLSGNSGANVLTF	.	.	TRBV5-1	TRBJ2-6
TGTGCCAGCAGCTCCCGACGGACAAACATTCAGTACTTC	CASSSRRTNIQYF	.	.	TRBV11-2	TRBJ2-4
TGTGCCAGCAGCCCCTCTATGGATGAGCAGTTCTTC	CASSPSMDEQFF	.	few	TRBV5-5	TRBJ2-1
TGTGCCAGCAGTTTAGTGCGGAGCTCCTACAATGAGCAGTTCTTC	CASSLVRSSYNEQFF	.	few	TRBV12-3/TRBV12-4	TRBJ2-1
TGTGCCAGCAGCTCGATACGGACAGGGAATTTATATCAGCCCCAGCATTTT	CASSSIRTGNLYQPQHF	TRBD1	few	TRBV7-8	TRBJ1-5
TGCAGCGTTGTGGGGCAGGGAGTATACGAGCAGTACTTC	CSVVGQGVYEQYF	.	few	TRBV29-1	TRBJ2-7
TGTGCCATCAGTGAAGGGGAAGAGGATGGCTACACCTTC	CAISEGEEDGYTF	.	.	TRBV10-3	TRBJ1-2
TGTGCCAGCAGCTTCCTAGCGGGAGGGCCTGGGGATGAGCAGTTCTTC	CASSFLAGGPGDEQFF	TRBD2	.	TRBV5-4	TRBJ2-1
TGCAGTGCTAGAGTGCAGGGTTCGCTGGCGAACACTGAAGCTTTCTTT	CSARVQGSLANTEAFF	.	few	TRBV20-1	TRBJ1-1
TGTGCCAGCAGTGAACACTTGGAGGGTGAAAAACTGTTTTTT	CASSEHLEGEKLFF	.	.	TRBV25-1	TRBJ1-4
TGCGCCAGCAGCCAAGGGGCACTAGCCAAAAACATTCAGTACTTC	CASSQGALAKNIQYF	.	.	TRBV4-1	TRBJ2-4
TGTGCCAGCAGCTTAGCGCAAACGGGCTACAATGAGCAGTTCTTC	CASSLAQTGYNEQFF	.	.	TRBV7-2	TRBJ2-1
TGTGCCAGCAGTTGGGGCCGGAGGAGTGGAAACACCATATATTTT	CASSWGRRSGNTIYF	.	few	TRBV12-3/TRBV12-4	TRBJ1-3
TGTGCCAGCAGCGTGGGGACTAGCGCGGGGGCCCAGTACTTC	CASSVGTSAGAQYF	TRBD2	few	TRBV9	TRBJ2-5
TGCGCCAGCAGCCTGACGGAGGCGGGGTATGAGCAGTTCTTC	CASSLTEAGYEQFF	.	few	TRBV4-1	TRBJ2-1
TGCAGCGCCTCCGGGGGGGAATTCGGAGCTTTCTTT	CSASGGEFGAFF	.	.	TRBV29-1	TRBJ1-1
TGTGCCAGCAGCCTCCTCGGGACAGGGGGCACTGAAGCTTTCTTT	CASSLLGTGGTEAFF	TRBD1	many	TRBV11-2	TRBJ1-1
TGTGCCAGCCCCCTGGCAGATACGCAGTATTTT	CASPLADTQYF	.	few	TRBV2	TRBJ2-3
TGTGCCAGCAGCCCCCGCGGGGTAAGCACAGATACGCAGTATTTT	CASSPRGVSTDTQYF	.	once	TRBV7-2	TRBJ2-3
TGCAGTGCCCAGGCCCCCCTAGCGGACTACGAGCAGTACTTC	CSAQAPLADYEQYF	TRBD2	once	TRBV20-1	TRBJ2-7
TGTGCCAGCAGCTTAGAGGGGAACTATGGCTACACCTTC	CASSLEGNYGYTF	.	many	TRBV5-1	TRBJ1-2
TGCAGCGCTTTTCATAGCGGGAGAACAGATACGCAGTATTTT	CSAFHSGRTDTQYF	TRBD2	.	TRBV29-1	TRBJ2-3
TGTGCCAGCAGTTACGTCGGGGGAGGCCCTCCAAGCTCCTACGAGCAGTACTTC	CASSYVGGGPPSSYEQYF	.	few	TRBV6-2/TRBV6-3	TRBJ2-7
TGTGCCAGCAAAATTGGGGGGGCCCACGAGCAGTACTTC	CASKIGGAHEQYF	.	few	TRBV28	TRBJ2-7
TGTGCCAGCAGCGGTAGCACTGAAGCTTTCTTT	CASSGSTEAFF	.	once	TRBV11-3	TRBJ1-1
TGCGCCAGCAGCCACCCGGGCGCAATCTACAATGAGCAGTTCTTC	CASSHPGAIYNEQFF	.	few	TRBV4-1	TRBJ2-1
TGTGCCAGCAGTTACTCGGGGTCCTCCTACGAGCAGTACTTC	CASSYSGSSYEQYF	.	few	TRBV6-2/TRBV6-3	TRBJ2-7
TGTGCCAGCAGCTTAGAGGATTACGGACAGGGGAACACTGAAGCTTTCTTT	CASSLEDYGQGNTEAFF	TRBD1	.	TRBV7-9	TRBJ1-1
TGTGCCAGCACCTTGGCCGGGTGGGGAAACACCATATATTTT	CASTLAGWGNTIYF	.	few	TRBV7-8	TRBJ1-3
TGTGCCAGCAGTTACGCAGGGAACTATGGCTACACCTTC	CASSYAGNYGYTF	.	.	TRBV6-5	TRBJ1-2
TGCAGCGTTGAAACAAGGTATGGCTACACCTTC	CSVETRYGYTF	.	once	TRBV29-1	TRBJ1-2
TGTGCCAGCAACCCTGGATGGGACTATGGCTACACCTTC	CASNPGWDYGYTF	.	.	TRBV7-2	TRBJ1-2
TGTGCCAGCAGCGTGGGACAGCACACAGATACGCAGTATTTT	CASSVGQHTDTQYF	TRBD1	few	TRBV6-5	TRBJ2-3
TGCGCCAGCAGCTTCTCGCCTAGCGGGGGAATGGATACGCAGTATTTT	CASSFSPSGGMDTQYF	TRBD2	once	TRBV5-1	TRBJ2-3
TGTGCCAGCAGCGGACAGACTAGCGGGAGGGAAACAGATACGCAGTATTTT	CASSGQTSGRETDTQYF	TRBD2	.	TRBV13	TRBJ2-3